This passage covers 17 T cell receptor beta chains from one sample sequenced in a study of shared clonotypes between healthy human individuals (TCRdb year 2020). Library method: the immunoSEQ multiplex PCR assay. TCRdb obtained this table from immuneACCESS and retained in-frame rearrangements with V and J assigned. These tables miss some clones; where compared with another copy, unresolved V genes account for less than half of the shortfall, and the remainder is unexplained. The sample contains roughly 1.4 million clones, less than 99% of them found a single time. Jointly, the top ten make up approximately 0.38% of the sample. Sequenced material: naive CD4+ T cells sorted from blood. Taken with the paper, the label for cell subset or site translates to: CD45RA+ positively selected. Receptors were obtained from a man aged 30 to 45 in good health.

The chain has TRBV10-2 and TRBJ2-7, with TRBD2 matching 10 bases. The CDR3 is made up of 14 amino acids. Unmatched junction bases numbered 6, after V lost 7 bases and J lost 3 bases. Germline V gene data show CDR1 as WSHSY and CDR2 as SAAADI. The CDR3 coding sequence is TGCGCCAGCAAAGCGGGAGGGCCGAGCTACGAGCAGTACTTC. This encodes CASKAGGPSYEQYF.

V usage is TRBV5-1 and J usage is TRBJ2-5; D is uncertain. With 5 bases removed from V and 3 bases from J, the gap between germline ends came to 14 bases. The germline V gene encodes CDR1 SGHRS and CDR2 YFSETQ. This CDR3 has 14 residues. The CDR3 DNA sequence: TGCGCCAGCAGAAAAAGGGAAGCCGAAGAGACCCAGTACTTC. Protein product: CASRKREAEETQYF.

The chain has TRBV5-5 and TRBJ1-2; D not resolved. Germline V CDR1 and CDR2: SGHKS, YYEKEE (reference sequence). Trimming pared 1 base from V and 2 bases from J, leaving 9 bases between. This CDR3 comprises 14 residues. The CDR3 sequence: CASSLFMLNYGYTF. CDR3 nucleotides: TGTGCCAGCAGCTTGTTCATGTTGAACTATGGCTACACCTTC.

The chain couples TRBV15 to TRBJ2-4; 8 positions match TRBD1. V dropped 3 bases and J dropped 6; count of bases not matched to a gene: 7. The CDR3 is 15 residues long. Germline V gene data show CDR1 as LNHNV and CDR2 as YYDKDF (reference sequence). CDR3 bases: TGTGCCACCAGCAGGCCCGGACAGGGCACAAACATTCAGTACTTC. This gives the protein CATSRPGQGTNIQYF.

CDR3 residues: CASSGPTANYGYTF. CDR3 bases: TGTGCCAGCAGTGGTCCGACAGCTAACTATGGCTACACCTTC. This chain uses TRBV25-1 with TRBJ1-2; D perhaps matches TRBD1 (5 bases). The germline V gene has CDR1 MGHDK and CDR2 SYGVNS. V lost 4 bases and J lost 0, with 9 bases in between. The CDR3 is 14 amino acids.

The DNA of the CDR3 is TGTGCCAGCAGCTTGGAACAGGGCGACACTGAAGCTTTCTTT. It is translated as CASSLEQGDTEAFF. The genes are TRBV5-4 and TRBJ1-1, with a weak D call TRBD1 (6 bases). There are 14 residues in the CDR3. Per the germline V gene, CDR1 is SGHNT and CDR2 is YYREEE (reference sequence). V lost 0 bases, J lost 3 bases, and 9 bases lay in between.

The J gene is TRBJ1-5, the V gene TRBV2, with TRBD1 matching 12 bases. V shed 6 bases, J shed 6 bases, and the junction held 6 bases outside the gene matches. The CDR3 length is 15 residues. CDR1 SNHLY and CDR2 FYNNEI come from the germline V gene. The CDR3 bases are TGTGCCAGCAGCTCCGGGACAGGGGGCTCTCAGCCCCAGCATTTT. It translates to CASSSGTGGSQPQHF.

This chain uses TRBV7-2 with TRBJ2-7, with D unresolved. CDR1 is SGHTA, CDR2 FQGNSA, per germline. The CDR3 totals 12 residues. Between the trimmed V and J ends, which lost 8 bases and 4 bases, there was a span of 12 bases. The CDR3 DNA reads TGTGCCAGCGGAACTCTTAATTACGAGCAGTACTTC. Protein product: CASGTLNYEQYF.

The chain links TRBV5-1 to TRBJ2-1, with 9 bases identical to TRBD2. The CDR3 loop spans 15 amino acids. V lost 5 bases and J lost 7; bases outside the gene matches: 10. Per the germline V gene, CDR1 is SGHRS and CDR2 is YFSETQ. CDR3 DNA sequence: TGCGCCAGCAGTCCGGTAGCGGGAGAGGATAATGAGCAGTTCTTC. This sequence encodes CASSPVAGEDNEQFF.

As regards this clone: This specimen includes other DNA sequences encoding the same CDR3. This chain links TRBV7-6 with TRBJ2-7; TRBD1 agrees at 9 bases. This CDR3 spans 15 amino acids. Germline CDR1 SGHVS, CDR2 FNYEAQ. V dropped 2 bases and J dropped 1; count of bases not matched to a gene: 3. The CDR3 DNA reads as TGTGCCAGCAGCTTAACGGACAGGGGATCCTACGAGCAGTACTTC. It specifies CASSLTDRGSYEQYF.

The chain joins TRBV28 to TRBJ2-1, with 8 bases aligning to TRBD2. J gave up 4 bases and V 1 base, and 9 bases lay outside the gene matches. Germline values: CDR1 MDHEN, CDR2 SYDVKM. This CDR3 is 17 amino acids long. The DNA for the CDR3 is TGTGCCAGCAGTTTATATTCTAGCGGGTCTTCTTACAATGAGCAGTTCTTC. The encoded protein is CASSLYSSGSSYNEQFF.

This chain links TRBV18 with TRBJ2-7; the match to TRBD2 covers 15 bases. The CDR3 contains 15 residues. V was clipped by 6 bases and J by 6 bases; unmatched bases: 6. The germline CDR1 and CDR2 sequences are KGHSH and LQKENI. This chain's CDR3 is CASSAGLAGGSEQYF. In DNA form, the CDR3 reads TGTGCCAGCTCGGCGGGACTAGCGGGAGGCTCCGAGCAGTACTTC.

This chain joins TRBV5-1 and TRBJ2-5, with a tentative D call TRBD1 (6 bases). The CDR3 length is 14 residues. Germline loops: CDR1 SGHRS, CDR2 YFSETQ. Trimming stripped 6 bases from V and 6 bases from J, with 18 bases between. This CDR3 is CASNLGTPRQTQYF. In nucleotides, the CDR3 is TGCGCCAGCAACTTAGGGACACCGCGGCAGACCCAGTACTTC.

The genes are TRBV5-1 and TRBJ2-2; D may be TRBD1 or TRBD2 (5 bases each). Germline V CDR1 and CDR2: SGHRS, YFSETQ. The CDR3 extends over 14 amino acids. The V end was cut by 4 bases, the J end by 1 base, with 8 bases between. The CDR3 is CASSRGVNTGELFF. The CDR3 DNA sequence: TGCGCCAGCAGCAGGGGAGTGAACACCGGGGAGCTGTTTTTT.

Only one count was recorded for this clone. The CDR3 sequence is CASSLRGLGAFF. The CDR3, as DNA: TGTGCCAGCAGTTTGAGGGGACTGGGAGCTTTCTTT. The V call is TRBV28, the J call TRBJ1-1, with D perhaps matching TRBD1 (5 bases). Deletions cut 3 bases from V and 10 bases from J, with 12 bases between. The germline V gene has CDR1 MDHEN and CDR2 SYDVKM. The CDR3 consists of 12 residues.

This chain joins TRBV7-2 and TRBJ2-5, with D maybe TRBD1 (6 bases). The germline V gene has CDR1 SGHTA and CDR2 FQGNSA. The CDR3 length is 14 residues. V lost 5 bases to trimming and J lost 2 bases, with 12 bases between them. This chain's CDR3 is CASSVRDTQETQYF. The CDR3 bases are TGTGCCAGCAGCGTCCGGGACACGCAAGAGACCCAGTACTTC.

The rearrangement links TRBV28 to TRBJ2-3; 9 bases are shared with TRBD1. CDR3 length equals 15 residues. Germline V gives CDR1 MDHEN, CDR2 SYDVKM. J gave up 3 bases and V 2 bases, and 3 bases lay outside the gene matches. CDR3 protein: CASSLIGTGTDTQYF. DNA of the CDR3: TGTGCCAGCAGTTTAATTGGGACAGGGACAGATACGCAGTATTTT.